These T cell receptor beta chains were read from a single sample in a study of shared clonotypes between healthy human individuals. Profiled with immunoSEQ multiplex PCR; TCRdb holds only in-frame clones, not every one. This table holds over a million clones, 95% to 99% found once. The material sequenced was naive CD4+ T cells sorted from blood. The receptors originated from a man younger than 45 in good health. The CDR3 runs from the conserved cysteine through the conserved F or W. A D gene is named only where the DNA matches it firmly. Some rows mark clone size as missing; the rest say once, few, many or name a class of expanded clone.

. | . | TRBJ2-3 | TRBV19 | CASTPSGSTDTQYF | TGTGCCAGTACCCCAAGCGGTAGCACAGATACGCAGTATTTT
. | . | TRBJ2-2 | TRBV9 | CASSVVGGELFF | TGTGCCAGCAGCGTAGTGGGAGGGGAGCTGTTTTTT
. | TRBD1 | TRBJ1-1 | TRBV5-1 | CASSLVGDRNTEAFF | TGCGCCAGCAGCTTGGTGGGGGACAGGAACACTGAAGCTTTCTTT
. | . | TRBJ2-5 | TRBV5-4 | CASSLGVQETQYF | TGTGCCAGCAGCTTGGGTGTCCAAGAGACCCAGTACTTC
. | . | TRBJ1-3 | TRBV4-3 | CASSESSGNTIYF | TGCGCCAGCAGCGAATCCTCTGGAAACACCATATATTTT
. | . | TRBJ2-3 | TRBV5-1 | CASSSQSSGTGRATDTQYF | TGCGCCAGCAGCTCCCAGTCTAGCGGGACAGGAAGAGCTACAGATACGCAGTATTTT
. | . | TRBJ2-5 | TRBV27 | CASKQIGGETQYF | TGTGCCAGCAAGCAGATCGGGGGAGAGACCCAGTACTTC
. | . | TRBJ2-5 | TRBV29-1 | CSTHQEDQGTQYF | TGCAGCACCCACCAAGAGGACCAGGGGACCCAGTACTTC
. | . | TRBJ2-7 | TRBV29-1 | CSVGPGRGGYEQYF | TGCAGCGTTGGGCCCGGCAGGGGTGGCTACGAGCAGTACTTC
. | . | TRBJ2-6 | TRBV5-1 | CASSLFQVSVTSGANVLTF | TGCGCCAGCAGCTTGTTTCAAGTCTCAGTTACCTCTGGGGCCAACGTCCTGACTTTC
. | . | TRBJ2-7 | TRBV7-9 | CASSLDGGPLSGEQYF | TGTGCCAGCAGCTTAGATGGGGGCCCCCTCTCCGGGGAGCAGTACTTC
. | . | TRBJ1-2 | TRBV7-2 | CASSLAGLGGLYGYTF | TGTGCCAGCAGCTTAGCGGGCCTCGGGGGACTCTATGGCTACACCTTC
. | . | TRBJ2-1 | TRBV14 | CASSQAAYNEQFF | TGTGCCAGCAGCCAAGCAGCATACAATGAGCAGTTCTTC
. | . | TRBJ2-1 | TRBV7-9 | CASSLILQGLGNEQFF | TGTGCCAGCAGCTTAATCCTTCAGGGTTTGGGAAATGAGCAGTTCTTC
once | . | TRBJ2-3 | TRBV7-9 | CASSLRETDLRGTQYF | TGTGCCAGCAGCTTACGTGAGACCGACCTTAGGGGTACGCAGTATTTT
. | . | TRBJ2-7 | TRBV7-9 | CASQNAYEQYF | TGTGCCAGCCAAAACGCCTACGAGCAGTACTTC
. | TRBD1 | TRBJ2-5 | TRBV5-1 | CASSSGQLETQYF | TGCGCCAGCAGCTCGGGACAGTTGGAGACCCAGTACTTC
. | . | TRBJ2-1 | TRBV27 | CASSFLTSSEQFF | TGTGCCAGCAGTTTCCTGACATCCTCCGAGCAGTTCTTC
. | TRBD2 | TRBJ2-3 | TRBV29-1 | CSARIAGGDTQYF | TGCAGCGCACGGATAGCGGGGGGAGATACGCAGTATTTT
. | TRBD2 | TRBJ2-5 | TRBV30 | CAWSISRVAGASETQYF | TGTGCCTGGAGTATCTCCCGAGTAGCGGGAGCGTCGGAGACCCAGTACTTC
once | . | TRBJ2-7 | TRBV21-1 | CASSKDSYEQYF | TGTGCCAGCAGCAAAGACAGCTACGAGCAGTACTTC
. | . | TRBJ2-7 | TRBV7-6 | CASSLVDGNYEQYF | TGTGCCAGCAGCTTAGTTGACGGGAACTACGAGCAGTACTTC
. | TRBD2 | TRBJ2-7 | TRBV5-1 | CASSLGLAGLATYEQYF | TGCGCCAGCAGCTTGGGACTAGCGGGTCTCGCAACCTACGAGCAGTACTTC
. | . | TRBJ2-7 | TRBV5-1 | CASSLAQGSRDEQYF | TGCGCCAGCAGCTTGGCTCAGGGGAGCAGGGACGAGCAGTACTTC
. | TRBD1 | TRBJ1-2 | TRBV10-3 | CAISEGQGVSHGYTF | TGTGCCATCAGTGAGGGACAGGGGGTATCTCATGGCTACACCTTC
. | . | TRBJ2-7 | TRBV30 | CAWSFSRAAPQYF | TGTGCCTGGAGCTTTTCCAGGGCGGCGCCGCAGTACTTC